The 9 T cell receptor beta chains listed next were all sequenced from one sample in a study of OX40 agonist ivuxolimab in advanced cancers. Profiled with immunoSEQ multiplex PCR; TCRdb holds only in-frame clones, not every one. The table shows about 51,000 clones, with around 77% occurring only once. The specimen comprised CD4+ or CD8+ T cells sorted from blood, sampled in a trial of the OX40 agonist ivuxolimab. The receptor set was obtained from an adult with an advanced solid tumor such as melanoma, head and neck, liver or kidney cancer.

This rearrangement joins TRBV6-1 to TRBJ1-5, with 7 positions matching TRBD1. There are 15 residues in the CDR3. The V gene end was trimmed by 3 bases and the J gene end by 3 bases; junction bases not matched to a gene: 5. From germline, CDR1 is MNHNS and CDR2 SASEGT. The CDR3 spells CASSDYRGANQPQHF. The CDR3 DNA reads TGTGCCAGCAGTGATTACAGGGGTGCCAATCAGCCCCAGCATTTT.

This chain connects TRBV6-1 to TRBJ2-7, with 11 bases matching TRBD2. Germline-derived CDR1 and CDR2 are MNHNS and SASEGT. The CDR3 spans 15 residues. The V and J ends lost 6 bases and 6 bases, in that order; junction bases with no gene match: 10. The CDR3 reads CASRRALAGVGEQYF. The CDR3 nucleotides read TGTGCCAGCAGGAGGGCACTAGCGGGAGTGGGCGAGCAGTACTTC.

This clone has just a few counts. The chain couples TRBV5-1 to TRBJ2-1, with D hard to call. This CDR3 contains 14 residues. Germline V lookup: CDR1 SGHRS, CDR2 YFSETQ. Trimming pared 4 bases from V and 7 bases from J, leaving 15 bases between. The CDR3 protein is CASSAPALTNEQFF. CDR3 in DNA: TGCGCCAGCAGCGCCCCGGCCCTCACAAATGAGCAGTTCTTC. Full variable domain (remainder filled in from reference TRBV5-1 and TRBJ2-1): KAGVTQTPRYLIKTRGQQVTLSCSPISGHRSVSWYQQTPGQGLQFLFEYFSETQRNKGNFPGRFSGRQFSNSRSEMNVSTLELGDSALYLCASSAPALTNEQFFGPGTRLTVL.

V gene TRBV6-4 combines with J gene TRBJ1-4; the match to TRBD1 covers 9 bases. Per germline, CDR1 MRHNA and CDR2 SNTAGT. The CDR3 extends over 14 amino acids. Trimming took 5 bases from V and 7 from J; bases not matched to a gene: 5. CDR3 bases: TGTGCCAGCAGTCGGGACAGGGACTCTGAAAAACTGTTTTTT. Translating it yields CASSRDRDSEKLFF.

The V and J genes are TRBV2 and TRBJ1-5; D unresolved. The CDR3 is 15 amino acids. Trimming cost V 6 bases and J 3 bases, with 15 bases left between them. In germline, CDR1 is SNHLY, CDR2 FYNNEI. CDR3 DNA: TGTGCCAGCAGGGTGGGAGTAGGTACCAATCAGCCCCAGCATTTT. It codes for CASRVGVGTNQPQHF.

CDR3 nucleotide sequence: TGCGCCAGCAGCCCAACTAGCGGGAGTCAAGAGACCCAGTACTTC. Translation: CASSPTSGSQETQYF. This chain links TRBV4-1 with TRBJ2-5, with TRBD2 identical over 11 bases. CDR1 MGHRA and CDR2 YSYEKL come from the germline V gene. J was trimmed by 2 bases and V by 4 bases; bases with no gene match: 3. This CDR3 has 15 amino acids.

This clone occurred once. This chain uses TRBV5-1 with TRBJ1-5; D not resolved. Trimming shortened V by 0 bases and J by 0 bases, and 10 bases separated the two germline ends. CDR1 and CDR2 (germline): SGHRS, YFSETQ. This CDR3 region has 16 residues. CDR3 residues: CASSLAGPDSNQPQHF. In DNA form, the CDR3 reads TGCGCCAGCAGCTTGGCCGGCCCTGATAGCAATCAGCCCCAGCATTTT. The whole variable domain, remainder taken from reference TRBV5-1 and TRBJ1-5, is KAGVTQTPRYLIKTRGQQVTLSCSPISGHRSVSWYQQTPGQGLQFLFEYFSETQRNKGNFPGRFSGRQFSNSRSEMNVSTLELGDSALYLCASSLAGPDSNQPQHFGDGTRLSIL.

This sequence joins TRBV28 and TRBJ2-7, with unresolved D. CDR3 length: 12 residues. Germline assignment: CDR1 MDHEN and CDR2 SYDVKM. Deletions cut 6 bases from V and 6 bases from J, with 12 bases between. The CDR3 protein is CASSPFLLEQYF. CDR3 bases: TGTGCCAGCAGCCCTTTTCTGCTCGAGCAGTACTTC. Full variable domain (missing parts from reference TRBV28 and TRBJ2-7): DVKVTQSSRYLVKRTGEKVFLECVQDMDHENMFWYRQDPGLGLRLIYFSYDVKMKEKGDIPEGYSVSREKKERFSLILESASTNQTSMYLCASSPFLLEQYFGPGTRLTVT.

This chain connects TRBV4-1 to TRBJ2-1; no clear D gene. The V gene's germline CDR1 is MGHRA and CDR2 YSYEKL. Trimming cost V 5 bases and J 6 bases, with 14 bases left between them. The CDR3 length is 14 residues. As DNA, the CDR3 is TGCGCCAGCAGCATGCCTAGTCACGGCAATGAGCAGTTCTTC. Amino acid sequence: CASSMPSHGNEQFF.